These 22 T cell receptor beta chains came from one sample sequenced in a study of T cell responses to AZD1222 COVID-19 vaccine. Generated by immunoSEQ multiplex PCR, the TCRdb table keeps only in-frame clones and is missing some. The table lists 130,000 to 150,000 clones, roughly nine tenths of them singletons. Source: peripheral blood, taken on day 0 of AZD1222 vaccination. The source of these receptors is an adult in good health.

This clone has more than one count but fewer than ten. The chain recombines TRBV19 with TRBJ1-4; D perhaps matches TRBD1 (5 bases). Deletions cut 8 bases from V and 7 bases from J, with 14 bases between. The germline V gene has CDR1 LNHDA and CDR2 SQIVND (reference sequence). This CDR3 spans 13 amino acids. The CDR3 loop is CASLTAGGEKLFF. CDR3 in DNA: TGTGCCAGTTTGACCGCTGGGGGTGAAAAACTGTTTTTT.

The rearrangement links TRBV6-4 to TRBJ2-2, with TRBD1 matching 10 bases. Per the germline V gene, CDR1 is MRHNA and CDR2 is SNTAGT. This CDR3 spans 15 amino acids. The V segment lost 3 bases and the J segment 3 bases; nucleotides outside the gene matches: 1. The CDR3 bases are TGTGCCAGCAGTGAAGGACAGGGGGACACCGGGGAGCTGTTTTTT. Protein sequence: CASSEGQGDTGELFF.

CDR3 bases: TGTGCCAGCAGTTTTCTGGGTCTGGACGAGCAGTACTTC. Translated: CASSFLGLDEQYF. J is TRBJ2-7 and V is TRBV27; no clear D. V lost 3 bases to trimming and J lost 5 bases, with 11 bases between them. The length of the CDR3 is 13 residues. Germline V gives CDR1 MNHEY, CDR2 SMNVEV (reference sequence).

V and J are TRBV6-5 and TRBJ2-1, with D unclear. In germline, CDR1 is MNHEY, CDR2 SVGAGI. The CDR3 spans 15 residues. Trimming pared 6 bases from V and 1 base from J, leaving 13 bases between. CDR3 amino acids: CASSTQLGSYNEQFF. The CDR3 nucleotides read TGTGCCAGCAGCACCCAGCTGGGATCCTACAATGAGCAGTTCTTC.

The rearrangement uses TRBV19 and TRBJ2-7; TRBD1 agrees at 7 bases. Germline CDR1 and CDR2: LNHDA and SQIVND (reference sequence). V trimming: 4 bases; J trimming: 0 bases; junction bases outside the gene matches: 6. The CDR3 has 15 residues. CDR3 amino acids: CASSNHRGLSYEQYF. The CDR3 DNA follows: TGTGCCAGTAGTAATCACAGGGGTCTCTCCTACGAGCAGTACTTC.

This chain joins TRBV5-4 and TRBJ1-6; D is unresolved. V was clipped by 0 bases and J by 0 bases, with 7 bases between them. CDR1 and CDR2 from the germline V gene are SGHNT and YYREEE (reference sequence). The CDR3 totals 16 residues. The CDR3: CASSLGGVSYNSPLHF. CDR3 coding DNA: TGTGCCAGCAGCTTGGGTGGGGTCTCCTATAATTCACCCCTCCACTTT.

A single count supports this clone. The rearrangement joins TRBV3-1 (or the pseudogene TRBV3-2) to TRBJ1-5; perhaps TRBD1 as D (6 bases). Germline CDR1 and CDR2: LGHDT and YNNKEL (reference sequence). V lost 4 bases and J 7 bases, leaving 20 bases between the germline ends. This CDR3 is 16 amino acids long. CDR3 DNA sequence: TGTGCCAGCAGCCTTGGTCCCCCGGGACAAAGACAGCCCCAGCATTTT. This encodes CASSLGPPGQRQPQHF.

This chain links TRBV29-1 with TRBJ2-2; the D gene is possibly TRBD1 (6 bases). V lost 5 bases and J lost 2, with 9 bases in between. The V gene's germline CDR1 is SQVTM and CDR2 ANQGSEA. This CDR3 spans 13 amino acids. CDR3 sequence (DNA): TGCAGCGTTAGGACAGCCAACACCGGGGAGCTGTTTTTT. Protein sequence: CSVRTANTGELFF.

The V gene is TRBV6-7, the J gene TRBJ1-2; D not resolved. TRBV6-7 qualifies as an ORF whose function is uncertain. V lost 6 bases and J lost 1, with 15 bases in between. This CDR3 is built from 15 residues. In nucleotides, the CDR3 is TGTGCCAGCAGCCCCCGGCCTCACTTTAACTATGGCTACACCTTC. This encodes CASSPRPHFNYGYTF.

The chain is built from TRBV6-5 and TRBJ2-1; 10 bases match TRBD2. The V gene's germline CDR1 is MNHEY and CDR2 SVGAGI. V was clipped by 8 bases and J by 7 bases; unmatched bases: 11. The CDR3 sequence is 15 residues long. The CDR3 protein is CASSELAGASNEQFF. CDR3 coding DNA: TGTGCCAGCTCGGAGCTAGCGGGGGCCTCTAATGAGCAGTTCTTC.

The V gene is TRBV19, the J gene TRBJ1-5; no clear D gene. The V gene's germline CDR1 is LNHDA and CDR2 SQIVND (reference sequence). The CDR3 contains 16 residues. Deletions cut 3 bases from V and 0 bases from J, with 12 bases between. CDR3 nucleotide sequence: TGTGCCAGTAGTATCCTTGACCGGACTAGCAATCAGCCCCAGCATTTT. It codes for CASSILDRTSNQPQHF.

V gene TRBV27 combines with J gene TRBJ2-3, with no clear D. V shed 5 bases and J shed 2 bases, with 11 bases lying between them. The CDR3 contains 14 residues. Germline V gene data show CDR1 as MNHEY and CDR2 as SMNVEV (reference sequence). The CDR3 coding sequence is TGTGCCAGCAGTACCTCCAAAAACACAGATACGCAGTATTTT. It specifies CASSTSKNTDTQYF.

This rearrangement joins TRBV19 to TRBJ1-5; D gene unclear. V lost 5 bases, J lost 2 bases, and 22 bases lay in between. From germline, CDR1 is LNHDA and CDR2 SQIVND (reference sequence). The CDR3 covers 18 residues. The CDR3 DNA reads TGTGCCAGTAGTCCTCGGGCTCCGGGGTTAGGCGGCAATCAGCCCCAGCATTTT. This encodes CASSPRAPGLGGNQPQHF.

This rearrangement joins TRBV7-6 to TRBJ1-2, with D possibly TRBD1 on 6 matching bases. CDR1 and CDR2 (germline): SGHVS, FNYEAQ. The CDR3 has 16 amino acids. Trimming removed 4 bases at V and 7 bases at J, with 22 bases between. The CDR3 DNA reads TGTGCCAGCAGCTCCACTCGGGGGGGCCCCTTAAGTGGCTACACCTTC. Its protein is CASSSTRGGPLSGYTF. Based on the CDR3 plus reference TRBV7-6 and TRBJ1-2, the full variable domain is GAGVSQSPRYKVTKRGQDVALRCDPISGHVSLYWYRQALGQGPEFLTYFNYEAQQDKSGLPNDRFSAERPEGSISTLTIQRTEQRDSAMYRCASSSTRGGPLSGYTFGSGTRLTVV.

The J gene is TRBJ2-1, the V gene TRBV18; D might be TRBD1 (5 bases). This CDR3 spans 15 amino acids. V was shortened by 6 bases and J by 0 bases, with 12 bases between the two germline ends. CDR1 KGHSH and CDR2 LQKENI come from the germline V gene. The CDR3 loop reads CASSDIQSSYNEQFF. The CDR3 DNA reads TGTGCCAGCTCGGACATTCAAAGCTCCTACAATGAGCAGTTCTTC.

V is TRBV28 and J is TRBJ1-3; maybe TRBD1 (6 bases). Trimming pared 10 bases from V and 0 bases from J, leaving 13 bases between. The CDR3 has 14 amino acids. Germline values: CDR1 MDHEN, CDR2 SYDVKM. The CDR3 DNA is TGTGCCACCAGAACAGGGTACTCTGGAAACACCATATATTTT. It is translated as CATRTGYSGNTIYF.

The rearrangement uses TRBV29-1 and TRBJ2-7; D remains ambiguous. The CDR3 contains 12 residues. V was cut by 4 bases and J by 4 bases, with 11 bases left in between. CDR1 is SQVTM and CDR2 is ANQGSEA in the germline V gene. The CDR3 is CSVGGSPYEQYF. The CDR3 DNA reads TGCAGCGTTGGTGGGTCACCTTACGAGCAGTACTTC.

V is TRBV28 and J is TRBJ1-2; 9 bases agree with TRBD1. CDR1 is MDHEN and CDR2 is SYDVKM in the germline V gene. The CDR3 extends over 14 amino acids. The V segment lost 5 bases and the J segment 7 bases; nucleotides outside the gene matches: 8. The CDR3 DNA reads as TGTGCCAGCAGTCCTCAATGGACAGGGGTTGGCTACACCTTC. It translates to CASSPQWTGVGYTF.

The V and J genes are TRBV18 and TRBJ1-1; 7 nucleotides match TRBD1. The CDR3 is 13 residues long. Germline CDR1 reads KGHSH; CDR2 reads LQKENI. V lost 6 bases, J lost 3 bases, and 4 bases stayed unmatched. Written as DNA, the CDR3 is TGTGCCAGCTCCGGCGACAGGGACACTGAAGCTTTCTTT. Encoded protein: CASSGDRDTEAFF. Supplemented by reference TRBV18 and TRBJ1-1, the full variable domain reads NAGVMQNPRHLVRRRGQEARLRCSPMKGHSHVYWYRQLPEEGLKFMVYLQKENIIDESGMPKERFSAEFPKEGPSILRIQQVVRGDSAAYFCASSGDRDTEAFFGQGTRLTVV.

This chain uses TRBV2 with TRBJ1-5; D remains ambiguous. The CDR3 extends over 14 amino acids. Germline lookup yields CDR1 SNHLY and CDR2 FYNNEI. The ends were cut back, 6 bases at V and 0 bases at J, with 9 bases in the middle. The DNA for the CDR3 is TGTGCCAGCAGAGGGAGTTCTAGCAATCAGCCCCAGCATTTT. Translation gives CASRGSSSNQPQHF.

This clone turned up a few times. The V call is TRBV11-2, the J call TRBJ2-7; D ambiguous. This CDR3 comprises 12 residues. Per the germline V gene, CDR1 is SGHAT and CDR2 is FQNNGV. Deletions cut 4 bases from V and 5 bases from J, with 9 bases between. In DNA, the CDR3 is TGTGCCAGCAGCTCCACGCGAAACGAGCAGTACTTC. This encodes CASSSTRNEQYF.

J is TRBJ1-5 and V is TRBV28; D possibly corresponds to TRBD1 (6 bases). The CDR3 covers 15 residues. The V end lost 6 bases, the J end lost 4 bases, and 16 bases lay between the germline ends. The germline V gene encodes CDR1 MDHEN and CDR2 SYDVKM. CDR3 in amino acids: CASSGRGARNQPQHF. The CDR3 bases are TGTGCCAGCAGCGGTCGGGGGGCGAGAAATCAGCCCCAGCATTTT.